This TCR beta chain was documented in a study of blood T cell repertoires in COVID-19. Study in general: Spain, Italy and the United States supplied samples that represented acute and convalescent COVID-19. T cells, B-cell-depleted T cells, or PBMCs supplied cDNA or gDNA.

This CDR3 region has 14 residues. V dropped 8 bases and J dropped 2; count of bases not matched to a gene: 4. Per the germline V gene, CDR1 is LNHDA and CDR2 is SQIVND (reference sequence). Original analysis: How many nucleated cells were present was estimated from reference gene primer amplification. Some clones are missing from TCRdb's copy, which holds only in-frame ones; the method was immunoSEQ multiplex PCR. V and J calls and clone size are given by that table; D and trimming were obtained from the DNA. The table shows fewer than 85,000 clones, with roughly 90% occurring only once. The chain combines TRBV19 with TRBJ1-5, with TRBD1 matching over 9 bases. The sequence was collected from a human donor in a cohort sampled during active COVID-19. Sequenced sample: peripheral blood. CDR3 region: CASGTGWRNQPQHF. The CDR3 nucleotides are TGTGCCAGTGGGACAGGGTGGCGCAATCAGCCCCAGCATTTT.